The rows below give T cell receptor beta chains drawn from one sample of a study of blood T cell repertoires in COVID-19. Generated by immunoSEQ multiplex PCR, the TCRdb table keeps only in-frame clones and is missing some. Among 130,000 to 150,000 clones, 80% to 90% were seen once, and the ten largest hold over 8.5%. The sample taken for sequencing was peripheral blood. The receptors stem from a woman in her fifties or sixties with active or convalescent COVID-19. Both conserved end residues are part of each CDR3. A D gene is named only where the DNA matches it firmly. Some rows have no size entry. The others give once, few or many, or a class for an expanded clone.

TRBJ2-7,TRBD2,15,once,TRBV7-2,TGTGCCAGCAGCTTAGGGGGGACTAGTCCCTACGAGCAGTACTTC,CASSLGGTSPYEQYF
TRBJ1-1,TRBD1,13,.,TRBV11-2,TGTGCCAGCAGCTTGTCAGGGGGCACTGAAGCTTTCTTT,CASSLSGGTEAFF
TRBJ1-1,.,13,.,TRBV28,TGTGCCAGCACCTGGGGACAGAACACTGAAGCTTTCTTT,CASTWGQNTEAFF
TRBJ2-7,.,17,once,TRBV27,TGTGCCAGCAGTGCCTCGCCTAGCGAGCCTAGCTCCTACGAGCAGTACTTC,CASSASPSEPSSYEQYF
TRBJ2-7,.,12,.,TRBV28,TGTGCCAGCAGTTTCATAGCACGCGAGCAGTACTTC,CASSFIAREQYF
TRBJ2-1,.,14,.,TRBV7-9,TGTGCCAGCAGTTCGAGGGGGGGAGACAATGAGCAGTTCTTC,CASSSRGGDNEQFF
TRBJ2-7,.,17,.,TRBV5-8,TGTGCCAGCAGCCTAAACTCCGACAGGATATACTCCTACGAGCAGTACTTC,CASSLNSDRIYSYEQYF
TRBJ1-1,.,13,.,TRBV30,TGTGCCTGGAGTGTGACAGTGAACACTGAAGCTTTCTTT,CAWSVTVNTEAFF
TRBJ1-6,.,19,.,TRBV5-1,TGCGCCAGCAGCTTGCGTGTCCAGACAGAAACCTCCTATAATTCACCCCTCCACTTT,CASSLRVQTETSYNSPLHF
TRBJ1-1,.,13,.,TRBV7-3,TGTGCCAGCAGCATGGGACAGAACACTGAAGCTTTCTTT,CASSMGQNTEAFF
TRBJ2-7,.,13,.,TRBV19,TGTGCCAGTAGTCCCTTTAAGGCGGGGGAGCAGTACTTC,CASSPFKAGEQYF
TRBJ2-1,.,13,once,TRBV5-4,TGTGCCAGCAGCACCAGGGGCCGGAATGAGCAGTTCTTC,CASSTRGRNEQFF
TRBJ1-1,.,15,.,TRBV18,TGTGCCAGCTCACCACCTCGGACAACGAACACTGAAGCTTTCTTT,CASSPPRTTNTEAFF
TRBJ2-1,.,16,.,TRBV7-2,TGTGCCAGCAGCGCTACGGGGGGCGCGAATGATAATGAGCAGTTCTTC,CASSATGGANDNEQFF
TRBJ2-3,.,13,.,TRBV29-1,TGCAGCGTTGGGGCAGGGGGGAGAGATACGCAGTATTTT,CSVGAGGRDTQYF
TRBJ2-7,TRBD2,15,.,TRBV24-1,TGTGCCACCAGTGATGACAGGACTAGCGGGAGCGAGCAGTACTTC,CATSDDRTSGSEQYF
TRBJ1-5,TRBD1,15,once,TRBV20-1,TGCAGTGCTAGTTTAAGGACAGGAGAGAATCAGCCCCAGCATTTT,CSASLRTGENQPQHF
TRBJ1-2,TRBD1,14,.,TRBV11-2,TGTGCCAGCAGCCCCTCAAGACAGGGCGGTGGCTACACCTTC,CASSPSRQGGGYTF
TRBJ1-1,TRBD1,14,.,TRBV6-2/TRBV6-3,TGTGCCAGCAGCCGCGGGACAGGGGACACTGAAGCTTTCTTT,CASSRGTGDTEAFF
TRBJ2-1,.,13,.,TRBV6-2/TRBV6-3,TGTGCCAGCAGTTATGGCGGGTACAATGAGCAGTTCTTC,CASSYGGYNEQFF
TRBJ2-2,.,17,.,TRBV7-6,TGTGCCAGCAGCGAACGGCAGGCGACGGCCCGGACCGGGGAGCTGTTTTTT,CASSERQATARTGELFF
TRBJ1-5,TRBD1,16,.,TRBV19,TGTGCCAGTAGTACAAAGACAGGGGGAAGGAATCAGCCCCAGCATTTT,CASSTKTGGRNQPQHF
TRBJ2-2,.,15,.,TRBV9,TGTGCCAGCAGCGTACAGGGGTTGGACACCGGGGAGCTGTTTTTT,CASSVQGLDTGELFF
TRBJ1-2,TRBD1,14,.,TRBV5-1,TGCGCCAGCAGCCCGGACAGGGGAGGAGATGGCTACACCTTC,CASSPDRGGDGYTF
TRBJ2-7,TRBD1,14,.,TRBV28,TGTGCCAGCAGAACACAGGGGGCTAGGTACGAGCAGTACTTC,CASRTQGARYEQYF
TRBJ1-5,.,12,.,TRBV12-3/TRBV12-4,TGTGCCAGCAGTTCGGGGGTTCAGCCCCAGCATTTT,CASSSGVQPQHF
TRBJ1-2,.,13,.,TRBV28,TGTGCCAGCAGTTTCTCACAGGGCTATGGCTACACCTTC,CASSFSQGYGYTF
TRBJ2-7,.,15,.,TRBV6-1,TGTGCCAGCAGTGAAGCGCGGGGATCCCCTCGGGGGCAGTACTTC,CASSEARGSPRGQYF
TRBJ2-7,.,15,.,TRBV6-5,TGTGCCAGCACAAACTTACAGGGAGTTCCCTACGAGCAGTACTTC,CASTNLQGVPYEQYF
TRBJ1-1,.,15,.,TRBV4-3,TGCGCCAGCAGCCAAGTCACTACAGGGAGCACTGAAGCTTTCTTT,CASSQVTTGSTEAFF
TRBJ1-4,.,15,.,TRBV28,TGTGCCAGCAGTACTAGTCCCGGGACATCGGAAAAACTGTTTTTT,CASSTSPGTSEKLFF
TRBJ2-7,.,13,once,TRBV30,TGTGCCTGTCTACCACAGGGAACCTACGAGCAGTACTTC,CACLPQGTYEQYF
TRBJ1-2,TRBD1,17,.,TRBV4-2,TGTGCCAGCAGCCAAGCGGAGGGACAGCAAGGTCTCGATGGCTACACCTTC,CASSQAEGQQGLDGYTF
TRBJ1-1,TRBD1,14,.,TRBV7-9,TGTGCCAGCAGCTTCGCAGGGGGCAACACTGAAGCTTTCTTT,CASSFAGGNTEAFF
TRBJ1-2,TRBD1,17,once,TRBV14,TGTGCCAGCAGCCTAGACAGGGGAGTCCCCCCTAACTATGGCTACACCTTC,CASSLDRGVPPNYGYTF
TRBJ1-4,.,16,once,TRBV19,TGTGCCAGTCGGTCCGGGGAGGTGAGGACTAATGAAAAACTGTTTTTT,CASRSGEVRTNEKLFF
TRBJ1-5,.,18,.,TRBV5-6,TGTGCCAGCAGCTTGGCGGCTCCAGGTTGGCTGGGCAATCAGCCCCAGCATTTT,CASSLAAPGWLGNQPQHF
TRBJ2-1,.,15,.,TRBV21-1,TGTGCCAGCAGCATTAGCGGGAGAGGTGCAGATGAGCAGTTCTTC,CASSISGRGADEQFF
TRBJ1-1,.,12,.,TRBV7-9,TGTTCGAAGGGGGAGATGAACACTGAAGCTTTCTTT,CSKGEMNTEAFF
TRBJ1-1,TRBD1,13,once,TRBV7-3,TGTGCCAGCGCACGACAGGGGAACACTGAAGCTTTCTTT,CASARQGNTEAFF
TRBJ2-5,.,14,.,TRBV9,TGTGCCAGCAGCGTAGATTTGCGGGGTGAGACCCAGTACTTC,CASSVDLRGETQYF
TRBJ1-2,TRBD1,16,.,TRBV6-5,TGTGCCAGCAGTTACTCGGGACAGGGGGCCAACTATGGCTACACCTTC,CASSYSGQGANYGYTF
TRBJ1-1,TRBD1,13,.,TRBV19,TGTGCCAGTAGACCCCAGGGGGGAGTCGGAGCTTTCTTT,CASRPQGGVGAFF
TRBJ1-2,.,13,.,TRBV7-8,TGTGCCAGCAGCTTTCAGGGGACCTATGGCTACACCTTC,CASSFQGTYGYTF
TRBJ2-7,.,14,.,TRBV20-1,TGCAGTGCTAGTATGCTAGGGGCCAACTACGAGCAGTACTTC,CSASMLGANYEQYF
TRBJ1-1,.,14,.,TRBV10-3,TGTGCCATCAGTGATCGTGGGGGCAACACTGAAGCTTTCTTT,CAISDRGGNTEAFF
TRBJ1-1,TRBD1,16,.,TRBV2,TGTGCCAGCTGGTCCCGCCCAGGGGGGCGGGACACTGAAGCTTTCTTT,CASWSRPGGRDTEAFF
TRBJ2-7,.,13,.,TRBV6-2/TRBV6-3,TGTGCCAGCAGTTACGGGCCCCACTACGAGCAGTACTTC,CASSYGPHYEQYF
TRBJ1-3,.,18,.,TRBV28,TGTGCCAGCAGTTTACCGTTCCCCGAACATAAGTCTGGAAACACCATATATTTT,CASSLPFPEHKSGNTIYF
TRBJ1-4,.,15,.,TRBV28,TGTGCCAGCAGTTTTTATAACAGGCGGAGTGAAAAACTGTTTTTT,CASSFYNRRSEKLFF
TRBJ2-6,TRBD1,15,.,TRBV7-3,TGTGCCAGCAGATTTACAGGGGCCGGGGCCAACGTCCTGACTTTC,CASRFTGAGANVLTF
TRBJ2-7,.,12,once,TRBV28,TGTGCCAGCAGCTGGACAGTTTACGAGCTGTACTTC,CASSWTVYELYF
TRBJ2-2,.,13,.,TRBV29-1,TGCAGCGTTGGGTCCGGGAACACCGGGGAGCTGTTTTTT,CSVGSGNTGELFF
TRBJ1-2,.,13,few,TRBV30,TGTGCCTGGAGTTTTAGGGGCGCCCACGGCTACACCTTC,CAWSFRGAHGYTF